A single T cell receptor (beta chain) is shown here with its context. This receptor's antigen is unknown. At one end, the junction sequence differs from germline, possibly due to a read error. The CDR3 sequence holds 16 residues, the cysteine and phenylalanine included. Only the CDR3 DNA is retained, 48 bases long and in frame from the first base. Sequences ENHRY (CDR1) and SYGVKD (CDR2) are obtained from the germline V gene. This entry comes from a study of cytomegalovirus exposure and HLA in healthy donors (dated by TCRdb to 2016 to 2017). Study-wide context: In an earlier analysis of approximately 500 of the donors, 276 Gb of sequence data and 90 million to 130 million unique TCR beta sequences from about 180 million T cells were reported. HLA typing covered class I and class II loci at four-digit resolution. In a later analysis, previously published TCR beta repertoires from hundreds of donors were re-analyzed and high-resolution HLA genotyping was added so that TCR occurrence patterns could be studied. Across around 400 genotyped donors of the cohort, an average of about 240,000 unique TCR beta nucleotide sequences per donor were sequenced, and roughly 20% of those sequences were non-productive. An early release that covered fewer than 800 HLA-typed donors contained about 300 gigabases of sequencing data and approximately 85 million unique TCR sequences. In an earlier analysis of several hundred of the donors, high-throughput TCR beta sequencing was used to judge whether each TCR beta V gene segment behaved as functional or pseudogenic. A separate validation cohort of approximately 120 different subjects was used in addition to the approximately 610-subject first cohort. Donor age, sex, ethnicity and CMV serostatus were compiled together with the repertoire data. All discovery cohort repertoires had been generated using a single sequencing platform. High-throughput TCR immunosequencing, statistical association of individual TCRs with disease status, and machine learning were combined to predict cytomegalovirus infection status. The study aimed to test whether signatures of past pathogen exposure could be identified by cataloging public T cell receptors. Of the 398 genotyped donors, roughly 80% were placed in the genetic ancestry cluster associated with self-reported Caucasian donors. A later genetic analysis took genome-wide SNP genotypes for about 60% of the roughly 670 donors and used that subset as a discovery cohort. Rather than drawing on any new phenotypic data, the later analysis identified candidate immune exposures from TCR beta sequences and the way those sequences occurred across donors. Because of strong linkage in the cohort, roughly five DR-DQ haplotypes were treated as single units for association and clustering. The T cell repertoires of 700 or so subjects were profiled by immunosequencing and related to cytomegalovirus serostatus. The number of donors typed differed by locus, with about 629-630 for A, B, C, DRB1 and DQB1, about 500 for DQA1, 600 to 610 for DPA1, and approximately 470 for DPB1. The paper as a whole reports these results and caveats: According to a later genetic analysis, donors in an Asian-associated ancestry cluster had fewer N-insertions in productive TCRs than the roughly 660-donor mean. In a later analysis, HLA-associated TCR beta chains were found to be more clonally expanded and to have lower generation probabilities than equally common non-associated chains. The only immune exposure information available for the cohort was CMV serostatus. Three of the identified cytomegalovirus-associated TCR beta chains were confirmed in vitro to be specific for cytomegalovirus antigens. A later analysis associated 16,951 TCR beta sequences with specific HLA alleles at a false discovery rate of 0.05. In both the original and validation cohorts, the classifier was reported to diagnose cytomegalovirus status with high specificity and sensitivity. A cluster of highly shared sequence variants was judged likely to represent a technical artifact of the sequencing pipeline. In a later analysis, several top co-occurrence clusters were reported to appear linked to parvovirus B19, influenza, CMV and Epstein-Barr virus. Correlated functional status among segregating V segments might be attributable to linkage disequilibrium, but an unknown experimental factor could not be ruled out. The cohort was sequenced for TCR beta chains only, and without alpha or paired-chain data the features that could be detected were limited. Most TCR sequences were observed very rarely across donors, whereas some public TCRs were present in many individuals. A further reported finding was that TCR beta sequences accurately predicted the HLA-A and HLA-B alleles for most subjects in the first cohort. An earlier analysis of approximately 570 of the donors showed that most TCR beta V segments appeared in productive rearrangements either about 87% or about 30% of the time, which broadly matched IMGT annotations. A later genetic analysis associated a missense DCLRE1C variant with V-gene and J-gene trimming of TCR beta chains, and an independent cohort replicated the association. Presence/absence analyses assumed roughly uniform sequencing depth across donors, an assumption that may not hold. According to a later analysis, TCR association rates differed among HLA loci, with DRB1 alleles showing the most associated TCRs and HLA-C alleles showing the fewest. Because the 87-base-pair reads could not distinguish some IMGT-functional V segments, including TRBV6-2 and TRBV6-3, those segments were excluded. It was suggested by the authors that the approach could potentially be generalized to other disease states and immunological phenotypes. Strong co-occurrence of HLA alleles, especially DR and DQ, made assigning TCR associations to individual alleles difficult. Most CMV-associated TCR beta chains appeared to be HLA-restricted in a later analysis, and the HLA associations seemed to be driven largely by CMV exposure. The study listed 150 to 200 TCR beta chains as associated with cytomegalovirus. Because counts were too low, about 17 rarely observed V segments, including chromosome 9 orphons, were excluded from the earlier analysis of several hundred of the donors. Because HLA typing was unavailable for some donors at each locus, only the typed subset was used in association tests.

Library construction relied on the immunoSEQ multiplex PCR assay. The multiplex PCR relied on a mix of 60 forward primers for TCR Vbeta segments and 13 reverse primers for TCR Jbeta segments. Amplification of the CDR3 region of rearranged TCR beta genes was performed with a multiplex PCR assay on genomic DNA. The Illumina HiSeq System was used to sequence the amplified TCR beta libraries as 87-base-pair reads. On the authors' methods: In a later analysis, 70 million to 95 million unique TCR beta chains were counted across the approximately 620 repertoires, and roughly 11 million of these chains were shared by at least two donors. Raw reads were error-corrected and collapsed into unique sequences with a nearest-neighbor algorithm that merged closely related sequences to remove PCR and sequencing errors. CDR3 sequences were aligned to IMGT reference sequences to assign V, D and J gene segments. For a sequence to be retained, a match of at least six nucleotides was required to both a V gene segment and a J gene segment. A rearrangement counted as productive if the CDR3 had no stop codons and remained in frame with V and J, and every other rearrangement counted as non-productive. Following IMGT convention, CDR3 was defined as the stretch from the second conserved V-encoded cysteine to the conserved J-encoded phenylalanine. The earlier analysis of some 550 of the donors excluded any sequence lacking an unambiguous match to a single V gene segment. In an earlier analysis of 450 to 750 of the donors, a V segment was called functional when productive rearrangements were above 56.7%, and segregating when the standard deviation between donors exceeded 5%. A statistical classification framework was built for diagnosing cytomegalovirus status from the catalog of TCR beta chain sequences. In a later analysis, V and J genes were assigned by comparing TCR nucleotide sequences against IMGT/GENE-DB human TR gene sequences. A later analysis assigned CDR3 sequences and most-parsimonious VDJ recombination scenarios with the TCRdist pipeline. In a later analysis, each TCR beta chain was defined by its CDR3 amino acid sequence together with its V-gene family, and reads lacking a unique V-gene family were excluded. In a later analysis, nearly 600 highly shared, low-generation-probability nucleotide sequences were removed to address suspected cross-contamination and a sequencing artifact. For each public chain, a later analysis derived a clonal expansion index from normalized ranks of inferred template counts within each repertoire. A later analysis computed generation probabilities with a VDJ recombination model fitted to out-of-frame rearrangements, and checked the results against IGoR. Hypergeometric tests were used in a later analysis to score TCR-TCR, TCR-HLA and TCR-CMV co-occurrence, with a repertoire-size bias correction applied to the TCR pairs. To estimate false discovery rates, a later analysis permuted the HLA or CMV assignments 20 times. In a later analysis, co-occurring TCRs were grouped using DBSCAN, with TCRdist sequence similarity added in when clustering inside HLA-allele-positive subsets. Repertoires with fewer than 30,000 or more than 120,000 public chains were left out of co-occurrence clustering, as were about 5 repertoires with anomalous nucleotide sharing. Here the immuneACCESS table is served through TCRdb, limited to in-frame sequences with V and J called. Missing clones are a known gap in these copies; in checked studies unresolved V genes cover under half, and the rest lacks a known reason. Clone size and the V and J calls come from that table; the DNA yielded D and trimming. For this sample there are 200,000 to 250,000 clones; roughly 79% appear just once. The ten largest make up around 0.57% of the sample.

The cohort comprised some 730 healthy bone marrow donors. At the time of sampling, every cohort member was nominally healthy, though immune exposures that went unrecorded were likely present. The donor tested CMV seronegative, placing the donor among the roughly 350 seronegative members of the cohort. Every donor gave a peripheral blood sample, and the peripheral blood mononuclear cells from that sample were used for TCR beta sequencing. Genomic DNA extraction from the blood cell samples was performed with the Qiagen DNeasy Blood Extraction Kit. The sequence is built from TRBV10-3 and TRBJ1-6; tentative D gene TRBD1, with 5 bases matching. The specimen sequenced was PBMCs. This receptor was obtained from a middle-aged woman in good health and CMV-seronegative. The sequence in DNA is TGTGCCATCGGTGAGTCGCCGGGACGGGAGAATTCACCCCTCCACTTT. Its protein product is CAIGESPGRENSPLHF.